These 22 T cell receptor beta chains were sequenced from one sample in a study of blood T cell repertoires in COVID-19. The data were produced by immunoSEQ multiplex PCR, yet TCRdb's version contains in-frame clones alone and is incomplete. The repertoire includes a few hundred thousand clones, around 84% of them detected once, and approximately 3.2% sits in the top ten. Sequenced: peripheral blood. The receptor set was obtained from a young woman with acute or convalescent COVID-19.

This chain connects TRBV7-2 to TRBJ2-7, with D possibly matching TRBD1 (5 bases). V shed 2 bases and J shed 0 bases, with 17 bases lying between them. Germline V gene sequence: CDR1 SGHTA, CDR2 FQGNSA. The CDR3 is made up of 17 amino acids. CDR3 region: CASSLLVWGSGSYEQYF. DNA for the CDR3: TGTGCCAGCAGCTTACTCGTATGGGGCAGTGGCTCCTACGAGCAGTACTTC. Supplemented by reference TRBV7-2 and TRBJ2-7, the full variable domain reads GAGVSQSPSNKVTEKGKDVELRCDPISGHTALYWYRQSLGQGLEFLIYFQGNSAPDKSGLPSDRFSAERTGGSVSTLTIQRTQQEDSAVYLCASSLLVWGSGSYEQYFGPGTRLTVT.

The gene calls are TRBV6-2 or TRBV6-3 and TRBJ2-1; 9 bases are a match to TRBD2. The CDR3 runs 17 residues. In germline, CDR1 is MNHEY, CDR2 SVGEGT. Trimming cost V 5 bases and J 0 bases; bases outside gene matches: 8. Here the CDR3 reads CASSPRLAVSSYNEQFF. As DNA, the CDR3 is TGTGCCAGCAGTCCAAGACTAGCGGTTAGCTCCTACAATGAGCAGTTCTTC.

About this clone: A clone one base away is much larger, so this may be a read error. The sample has other DNA sequences that encode this CDR3 too. The rearrangement joins TRBV18 to TRBJ1-1; perhaps TRBD1 as D (5 bases). The V end was cut by 1 base, the J end by 1 base, with 7 bases between. Germline assignment: CDR1 KGHSH and CDR2 LQKENI. This CDR3 region has 14 residues. The DNA for the CDR3 is TGTGCCAGCTCACCACGGGGGGAGAACACTGAAGCTTTCTTT. Amino acids: CASSPRGENTEAFF.

The chain is built from TRBV7-9 and TRBJ1-6; a weak D match, TRBD1 (6 bases). The CDR3 loop spans 17 amino acids. The germline V gene has CDR1 SEHNR and CDR2 FQNEAQ (reference sequence). V dropped 3 bases and J dropped 8 bases, with 20 bases sitting between them. CDR3 nucleotide sequence: TGTGCCAGCAGCTTGGTTAGGGTCCGGGACAAGGATTCACCCCTCCACTTT. As protein: CASSLVRVRDKDSPLHF.

This chain joins TRBV28 and TRBJ2-3, with 8 positions matching TRBD1. After removal of 3 bases from V and 2 bases from J, the junction contained 10 bases not matched to a gene. The germline V gene encodes CDR1 MDHEN and CDR2 SYDVKM. This CDR3 region has 17 residues. In DNA form, the CDR3 reads TGTGCCAGCAGTTTGAGCACGGGACAGGCCATCACAGATACGCAGTATTTT. Protein sequence: CASSLSTGQAITDTQYF.

V usage is TRBV18 and J usage is TRBJ2-5, with 9 bases lining up with TRBD2. V lost 3 bases and J lost 5; bases outside the gene matches: 7. The length of the CDR3 is 15 residues. Germline V CDR1 and CDR2: KGHSH, LQKENI. The CDR3 reads CASSPSSGDRETQYF. Here the CDR3 DNA reads TGTGCCAGCTCACCTTCTAGCGGGGACCGGGAGACCCAGTACTTC.

The chain combines TRBV10-3 with TRBJ2-7; 9 bases are shared with TRBD2. Germline loops: CDR1 ENHRY, CDR2 SYGVKD. This CDR3 is 16 amino acids long. V lost 4 bases, J lost 1 base, and 8 bases stayed unmatched. The CDR3 is CAISASGVLFSYEQYF. CDR3 sequence (DNA): TGTGCCATCAGTGCTAGCGGGGTGCTTTTTTCCTACGAGCAGTACTTC.

The V gene is TRBV6-5, the J gene TRBJ1-1; D ambiguous. CDR1 is MNHEY and CDR2 is SVGAGI in the germline V gene. The CDR3 is made up of 11 amino acids. The V end lost 6 bases, the J end lost 10 bases, and 12 bases lay between the germline ends. CDR3 amino acids: CASRKQFRAFF. The CDR3, as DNA: TGTGCCAGCAGGAAACAGTTCCGAGCTTTCTTT.

The chain recombines TRBV5-6 with TRBJ2-3; TRBD2 matches 10 bases. The CDR3 runs 15 residues. Trimming at V came to 4 bases and at J to 10 bases, leaving 12 bases not matched to a gene. Germline V lookup: CDR1 SGHDT, CDR2 YYEEEE. The CDR3 here is CASSASSGGAWSQYF. The CDR3 DNA sequence: TGTGCCAGCAGCGCCTCTAGCGGGGGCGCGTGGTCGCAGTATTTT. The complete variable domain, with remaining parts taken from reference TRBV5-6 and TRBJ2-3, reads DAGVTQSPTHLIKTRGQQVTLRCSPKSGHDTVSWYQQALGQGPQFIFQYYEEEERQRGNFPDRFSGHQFPNYSSELNVNALLLGDSALYLCASSASSGGAWSQYFGPGTRLTVL.

The rearrangement joins TRBV5-5 to TRBJ1-2; TRBD1 aligns across 10 bases. Germline-derived CDR1 and CDR2 are SGHKS and YYEKEE (reference sequence). The CDR3 sequence is 15 residues long. The V gene end was trimmed by 6 bases and the J gene end by 3 bases; junction bases not matched to a gene: 8. The CDR3 DNA sequence: TGTGCCAGCATCCCCCCCGGGACAGGGGACTATGGCTACACCTTC. This gives the protein CASIPPGTGDYGYTF.

This clone was seen a handful of times. Distinct nucleotide sequences in the sample also encode this CDR3. The V call is TRBV18, the J call TRBJ1-2; D might be TRBD1 (6 bases). V was pared by 3 bases and J by 6 bases, with 11 bases between. The CDR3 totals 13 residues. Germline V gene data show CDR1 as KGHSH and CDR2 as LQKENI. The CDR3 coding sequence is TGTGCCAGCTCACCCCGCAGGGGAGATGGCTACACCTTC. It is translated as CASSPRRGDGYTF.

The genes are TRBV5-4 and TRBJ1-1; D unclear. The CDR3 length is 14 residues. V lost 0 bases and J lost 1, with 7 bases in between. Germline CDR1 reads SGHNT; CDR2 reads YYREEE (reference sequence). This CDR3 reads CASSLDRTNTEAFF. The DNA for the CDR3 is TGTGCCAGCAGCTTGGACAGAACGAACACTGAAGCTTTCTTT.

The V call is TRBV20-1, the J call TRBJ1-6; D gene unclear. V dropped 3 bases and J dropped 0 bases, with 12 bases sitting between them. Germline V gene lookup returns CDR1 DFQATT and CDR2 SNEGSKA (reference sequence). This CDR3 region has 16 residues. The CDR3 sequence is CSASGRLSSYNSPLHF. The CDR3 DNA follows: TGCAGTGCTAGTGGGCGGCTGAGCTCCTATAATTCACCCCTCCACTTT.

The chain couples TRBV19 to TRBJ1-3; 8 bases are shared with TRBD1. The CDR3 is 15 amino acids. The V gene end was trimmed by 7 bases and the J gene end by 2 bases; junction bases not matched to a gene: 7. Looked up from germline, CDR1 is LNHDA and CDR2 is SQIVND (reference sequence). In nucleotides, the CDR3 is TGTGCCAGTACTAGACAGGGGATCACTGGAAACACCATATATTTT. This gives the protein CASTRQGITGNTIYF.

As regards this clone: Other DNA sequences within the sample encode an identical CDR3. The chain links TRBV2 to TRBJ2-1; 9 bases align to TRBD2. The J segment lost 5 bases and the V segment lost 3 bases, leaving 5 bases of the junction unmatched. CDR1 is SNHLY and CDR2 is FYNNEI in the germline V gene. The CDR3 is 15 residues long. CDR3 in amino acids: CASSDRLAGNNEQFF. The CDR3 DNA reads as TGTGCCAGCAGTGACAGGCTAGCGGGGAACAATGAGCAGTTCTTC.

The V call is TRBV6-2 or TRBV6-3, the J call TRBJ1-5, with 7 bases matching TRBD1. The CDR3 totals 14 residues. The trim removed 6 bases at V and 7 bases at J, leaving 9 bases unmatched. From germline, CDR1 is MNHEY and CDR2 SVGEGT. CDR3 bases: TGTGCCAGCAGCCGACAGGGTAGTGGGCAGCCCCAGCATTTT. This translates into CASSRQGSGQPQHF.

This chain uses TRBV7-9 with TRBJ2-1, with 12 bases matching TRBD2. The CDR3 covers 15 residues. With 5 bases clipped from V and 5 bases from J, the junction kept 4 bases outside the gene matches. Per the germline V gene, CDR1 is SEHNR and CDR2 is FQNEAQ (reference sequence). The CDR3 here is CASSHLAGGHNEQFF. The CDR3 bases are TGTGCCAGCAGCCACCTAGCGGGAGGGCACAATGAGCAGTTCTTC.

The chain has TRBV6-5 and TRBJ2-5; D perhaps matches TRBD1 (6 bases). The CDR3 is made up of 13 amino acids. Germline loops: CDR1 MNHEY, CDR2 SVGAGI. The V end was cut by 6 bases, the J end by 5 bases, with 13 bases between. The CDR3 protein is CASRPTGMETQYF. For the CDR3, the DNA is TGTGCCAGCAGGCCAACAGGGATGGAGACCCAGTACTTC.

This clone was recorded a few times. This sequence joins TRBV11-2 and TRBJ1-6; TRBD1 matches at 7 bases. After removal of 4 bases from V and 3 bases from J, the junction contained 3 bases not matched to a gene. This CDR3 region has 15 residues. CDR1 and CDR2 from the germline V gene are SGHAT and FQNNGV. In DNA, the CDR3 is TGTGCCAGCAGCTGGACAGGCTACTATAATTCACCCCTCCACTTT. Protein: CASSWTGYYNSPLHF.

The chain recombines TRBV18 with TRBJ1-2; 7 bases are a match to TRBD1. In germline, CDR1 is KGHSH, CDR2 LQKENI. CDR3 length: 16 residues. The junction had 13 bases not matched to a gene; V was cut back by 3 bases and J by 6 bases. CDR3 DNA sequence: TGTGCCAGCTCACCCGGGTGGAACAGGGGCCTCGATGGCTACACCTTC. It yields the protein CASSPGWNRGLDGYTF. The full variable domain, its missing parts supplied by reference TRBV18 and TRBJ1-2, is NAGVMQNPRHLVRRRGQEARLRCSPMKGHSHVYWYRQLPEEGLKFMVYLQKENIIDESGMPKERFSAEFPKEGPSILRIQQVVRGDSAAYFCASSPGWNRGLDGYTFGSGTRLTVV.

The chain recombines TRBV6-4 with TRBJ2-3, with TRBD2 identical over 11 bases. CDR1 is MRHNA and CDR2 is SNTAGT in the germline V gene. The V and J ends lost 2 bases and 4 bases, in that order; junction bases with no gene match: 5. The CDR3 covers 16 residues. CDR3 in DNA: TGTGCCAGCAGTGACACCATAGCGGGAGGGCCAGATACGCAGTATTTT. The encoded protein is CASSDTIAGGPDTQYF.

This chain connects TRBV5-1 to TRBJ1-2; D is undetermined. The CDR3 contains 14 residues. The V and J ends lost 3 bases and 5 bases respectively, with 14 bases between them. Germline V gives CDR1 SGHRS, CDR2 YFSETQ. The CDR3 DNA reads as TGCGCCAGCAGCTCAACAGAGGGAGGGTATGGCTACACCTTC. Translated: CASSSTEGGYGYTF. The whole variable domain, filled in from reference TRBV5-1 and TRBJ1-2, reads KAGVTQTPRYLIKTRGQQVTLSCSPISGHRSVSWYQQTPGQGLQFLFEYFSETQRNKGNFPGRFSGRQFSNSRSEMNVSTLELGDSALYLCASSSTEGGYGYTFGSGTRLTVV.